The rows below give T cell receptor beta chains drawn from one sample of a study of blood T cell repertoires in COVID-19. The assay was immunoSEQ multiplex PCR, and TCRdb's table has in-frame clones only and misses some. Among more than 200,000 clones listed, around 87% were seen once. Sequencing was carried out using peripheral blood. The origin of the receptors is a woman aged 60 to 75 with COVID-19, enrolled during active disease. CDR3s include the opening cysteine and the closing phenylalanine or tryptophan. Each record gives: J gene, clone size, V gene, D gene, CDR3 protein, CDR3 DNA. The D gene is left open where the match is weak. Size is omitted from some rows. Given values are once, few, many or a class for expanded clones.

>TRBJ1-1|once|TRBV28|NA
CASSLSTEAFF
TGTGCCAGCAGTCTGAGCACTGAAGCTTTCTTT
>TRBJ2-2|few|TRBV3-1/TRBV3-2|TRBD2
CASSRTSGRAEGGELFF
TGTGCCAGCAGTCGGACTAGCGGGAGGGCTGAGGGCGGGGAGCTGTTTTTT
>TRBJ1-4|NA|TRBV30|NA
CAWSQEWGRAEKLFF
TGTGCCTGGAGTCAAGAGTGGGGCAGGGCCGAAAAACTGTTTTTT
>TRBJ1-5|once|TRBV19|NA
CASGAIDNQPQHF
TGTGCCAGTGGGGCCATCGACAATCAGCCCCAGCATTTT
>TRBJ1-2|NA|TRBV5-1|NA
CASSSGQLLRDYGYTF
TGCGCCAGCAGCTCAGGACAGCTCCTAAGGGACTATGGCTACACCTTC
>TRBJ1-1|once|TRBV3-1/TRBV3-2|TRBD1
CASITKGQGNTEAFF
TGTGCCAGCATCACCAAGGGACAGGGGAACACTGAAGCTTTCTTT
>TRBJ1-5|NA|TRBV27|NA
CASSFWPPSTNQPQHF
TGTGCCAGCAGTTTCTGGCCACCTAGCACCAATCAGCCCCAGCATTTT
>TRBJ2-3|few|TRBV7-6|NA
CASSLRGGPMVDTQYF
TGTGCCAGCAGCTTAAGGGGCGGCCCTATGGTGGATACGCAGTATTTT
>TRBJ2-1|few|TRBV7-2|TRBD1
CASSLLRTGVDNEQFF
TGTGCCAGCAGCCTCCTACGGACAGGGGTGGACAATGAGCAGTTCTTC
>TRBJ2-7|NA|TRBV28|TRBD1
CASSPMDRVGGEQYF
TGTGCCAGCAGTCCGATGGACAGGGTCGGTGGCGAGCAGTACTTC
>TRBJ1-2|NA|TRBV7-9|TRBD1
CASSLGDRELYGYTF
TGTGCCAGCAGCTTAGGGGACAGAGAGCTCTATGGCTACACCTTC
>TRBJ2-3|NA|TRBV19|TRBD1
CATTTDRGTDTQYF
TGTGCCACAACAACAGACAGGGGCACAGATACGCAGTATTTT
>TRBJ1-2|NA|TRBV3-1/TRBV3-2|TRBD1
CASSQVSRGVSGYTF
TGTGCCAGCAGCCAAGTATCCAGGGGGGTAAGTGGCTACACCTTC
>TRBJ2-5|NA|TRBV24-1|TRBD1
CATSDPRGLETQYF
TGTGCCACCAGTGATCCCAGGGGGCTCGAGACCCAGTACTTC
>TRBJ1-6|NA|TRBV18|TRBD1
CASSPGDRGTSPLHF
TGTGCCAGCTCACCAGGGGACAGGGGAACTTCACCCCTCCACTTT
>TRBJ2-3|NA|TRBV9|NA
CASSVRQVYTDTQYF
TGTGCCAGCAGCGTCCGACAGGTTTACACAGATACGCAGTATTTT
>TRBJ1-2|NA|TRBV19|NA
CASTKAVTGSGYTF
TGTGCCAGTACCAAAGCAGTCACGGGGTCCGGCTACACCTTC
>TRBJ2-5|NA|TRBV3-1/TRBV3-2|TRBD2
CASSQGGREETQYF
TGTGCCAGCAGCCAAGGCGGGAGGGAAGAGACCCAGTACTTC
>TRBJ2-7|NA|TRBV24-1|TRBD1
CATRDRENEQYF
TGTGCCACCAGGGACAGGGAAAACGAGCAGTACTTC
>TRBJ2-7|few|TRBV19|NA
CASSPQTILRGEQYF
TGTGCCAGTAGTCCCCAGACTATCCTGCGGGGCGAGCAGTACTTC
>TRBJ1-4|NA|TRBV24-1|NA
CATSGAGPQEKLFF
TGTGCCACCAGTGGGGCAGGCCCCCAAGAAAAACTGTTTTTT
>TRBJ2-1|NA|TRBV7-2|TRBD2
CASSPDSGRAINEQFF
TGTGCCAGCAGCCCCGATAGCGGGAGGGCCATTAATGAGCAGTTCTTC
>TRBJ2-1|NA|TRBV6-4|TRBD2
CASSVSAGRNEQFF
TGTGCCAGCAGTGTATCAGCGGGGAGGAATGAGCAGTTCTTC
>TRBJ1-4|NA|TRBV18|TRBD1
CASSPPGDSLFF
TGTGCCAGCTCACCACCGGGGGACAGCCTGTTTTTT
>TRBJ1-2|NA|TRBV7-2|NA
CASSLAVATGVPLRNYGYTF
TGTGCCAGCAGCTTAGCGGTCGCGACAGGCGTTCCACTCCGCAACTATGGCTACACCTTC
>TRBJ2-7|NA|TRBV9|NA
CASSVVDYEQYF
TGTGCCAGCAGCGTAGTAGACTACGAGCAGTACTTC
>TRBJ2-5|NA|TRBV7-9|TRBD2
CASSLKGLAGVETQYF
TGTGCCAGCAGCTTAAAGGGACTAGCGGGAGTAGAGACCCAGTACTTC
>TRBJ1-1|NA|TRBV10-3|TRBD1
CAISEGTASAFF
TGTGCCATCAGTGAGGGGACAGCTTCAGCTTTCTTT
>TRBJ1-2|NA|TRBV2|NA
CASSAQGQNYGYTF
TGTGCCAGCAGTGCCCAGGGGCAGAACTATGGCTACACCTTC
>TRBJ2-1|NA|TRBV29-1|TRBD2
CSAQRRPSGSPNEQFF
TGCAGCGCCCAGCGCCGGCCTAGCGGGAGCCCCAATGAGCAGTTCTTC
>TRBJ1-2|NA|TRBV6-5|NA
CASTSAGIYGYTF
TGTGCCAGCACCTCCGCAGGGATCTATGGCTACACCTTC
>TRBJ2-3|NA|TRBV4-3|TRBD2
CASSLGDRGGTLTDTQYF
TGCGCCAGCAGCCTGGGAGATCGGGGAGGGACCCTCACAGATACGCAGTATTTT
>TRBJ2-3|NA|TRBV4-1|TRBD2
CASGRGGLATDTQYF
TGCGCCAGCGGCCGGGGGGGACTAGCCACAGATACGCAGTATTTT
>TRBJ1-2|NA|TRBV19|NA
CASSSRAGATYGYTF
TGTGCCAGTAGTAGCCGCGCAGGGGCGACCTATGGCTACACCTTC
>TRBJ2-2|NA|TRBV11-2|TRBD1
CASSWPWTGNTGELFF
TGTGCCAGCAGCTGGCCTTGGACAGGGAACACCGGGGAGCTGTTTTTT
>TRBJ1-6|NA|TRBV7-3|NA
CASSLQNNSPLHF
TGTGCCAGCAGCTTGCAGAATAATTCACCCCTCCACTTT
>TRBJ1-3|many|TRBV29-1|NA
CSGGQGNTIYF
TGCAGCGGCGGACAGGGAAACACCATATATTTT
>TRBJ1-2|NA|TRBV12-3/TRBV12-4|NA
CASSRTHNYGYTF
TGTGCCAGCAGTCGGACACACAACTATGGCTACACCTTC
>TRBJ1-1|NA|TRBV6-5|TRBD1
CASRGTANTEAFF
TGTGCCAGCAGAGGGACAGCAAACACTGAAGCTTTCTTT
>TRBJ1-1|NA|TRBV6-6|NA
CASSFYGTAYEAFF
TGTGCCAGCAGTTTCTACGGGACTGCCTATGAAGCTTTCTTT
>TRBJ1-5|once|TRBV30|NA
CAWSVRGDQPQHF
TGTGCCTGGAGTGTACGGGGTGATCAGCCCCAGCATTTT
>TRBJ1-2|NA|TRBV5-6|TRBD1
CASSGDRGLGYGYTF
TGTGCCAGCAGCGGGGACAGGGGATTGGGCTATGGCTACACCTTC
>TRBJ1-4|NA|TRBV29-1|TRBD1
CSVRTGGLEKLFF
TGCAGCGTTCGGACAGGAGGACTCGAAAAACTGTTTTTT
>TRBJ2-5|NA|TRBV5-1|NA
CASSLTSRADQETQYF
TGCGCCAGCAGCTTGACTAGCCGGGCGGACCAAGAGACCCAGTACTTC
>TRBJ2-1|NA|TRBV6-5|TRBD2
CASSYSRAPGGEQFF
TGTGCCAGCAGTTACTCCCGGGCCCCGGGGGGTGAGCAGTTCTTC
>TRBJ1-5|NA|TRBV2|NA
CATTREGNQPQHF
TGTGCCACTACAAGGGAGGGCAATCAGCCCCAGCATTTT
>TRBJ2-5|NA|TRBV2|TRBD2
CASSERAGVGETQYF
TGTGCCAGCAGTGAAAGAGCGGGAGTTGGTGAGACCCAGTACTTC
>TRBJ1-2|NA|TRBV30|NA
CAWSLSYGYTF
TGTGCCTGGTCTCTCAGCTATGGCTACACCTTC
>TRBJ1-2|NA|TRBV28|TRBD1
CASSPWGTGGIYGYTF
TGTGCCAGCAGTCCCTGGGGGACAGGGGGAATTTATGGCTACACCTTC
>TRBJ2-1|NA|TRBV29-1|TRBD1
CSVAPDRAGGLAANEQFF
TGCAGCGTGGCCCCGGACAGGGCGGGTGGGCTAGCCGCCAATGAGCAGTTCTTC
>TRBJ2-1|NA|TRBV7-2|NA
CASSYSGIYNEQFF
TGTGCCAGCAGTTATAGCGGAATCTACAATGAGCAGTTCTTC
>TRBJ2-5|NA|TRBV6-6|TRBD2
CASSSLTSGRAETQYF
TGTGCCAGCAGTTCCCTGACTAGCGGGAGGGCAGAGACCCAGTACTTC
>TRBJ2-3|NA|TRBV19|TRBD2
CASSPLVGGNTDTQYF
TGTGCCAGTAGTCCCCTTGTCGGGGGGAACACAGATACGCAGTATTTT